One sample yielded the 24 T cell receptor beta chains listed below, sequenced in a study of CD8 T cells in Susac syndrome. Random-hexamer reverse transcription was applied to about 0.45 to 1 ug RNA. Using its own MiXCR run on the immunoSEQ multiplex PCR reads, TCRdb lists one record per CDR3 protein. The table lists a few hundred thousand distinct CDR3 sequences, nearly 97% of them singletons. Source material: CD4+ T cells from PBMCs. Receptors originate from a human donor with multiple sclerosis.

This chain links TRBV7-3 with TRBJ2-3, with unresolved D. V lost 2 bases and J lost 6, with 9 bases in between. Germline CDR1 is SGHTA and CDR2 is FQGTGA. This CDR3 region has 13 residues. CDR3 coding DNA: TGTGCCAGCAGCTTAGCAACGGTCGATACGCAGTATTTT. It yields the protein CASSLATVDTQYF.

J is TRBJ2-7 and V is TRBV30, with D possibly TRBD2 on 5 matching bases. The CDR3 is 13 amino acids. V lost 5 bases, J lost 2 bases, and 13 bases lay in between. Germline CDR1 reads GTSNPN; CDR2 reads SVGIG (reference sequence). In nucleotides, the CDR3 is TGTGCCTGGGATGACTACCCGACCTACGAGCAGTACTTC. Protein: CAWDDYPTYEQYF.

The chain employs TRBV29-1 and TRBJ2-1, with 9 nucleotides matching TRBD2. J was trimmed by 5 bases and V by 7 bases; bases with no gene match: 9. In germline, CDR1 is SQVTM, CDR2 ANQGSEA. The length of the CDR3 is 14 residues. The CDR3 DNA follows: TGCAGCGGTGGACCTAGCGGGGAACACAATGAGCAGTTCTTC. Its translation: CSGGPSGEHNEQFF.

The rearrangement joins TRBV30 to TRBJ2-5; possibly TRBD2 for D (5 bases). CDR3 length: 14 residues. V dropped 0 bases and J dropped 4 bases, with 12 bases sitting between them. The germline CDR1 and CDR2 sequences are GTSNPN and SVGIG (reference sequence). This chain's CDR3 is CAWSVGLAGETQYF. The CDR3 nucleotides read TGTGCCTGGAGTGTAGGCCTAGCTGGAGAGACCCAGTACTTC.

The V call is TRBV20-1, the J call TRBJ2-7, with TRBD2 matching 7 bases. Looked up from germline, CDR1 is DFQATT and CDR2 is SNEGSKA (reference sequence). Trimming at V came to 6 bases and at J to 2 bases, leaving 4 bases not matched to a gene. This CDR3 is built from 12 residues. CDR3 protein: CSAAGPTYEQYF. The CDR3 DNA reads as TGCAGTGCAGCGGGGCCTACCTACGAGCAGTACTTC.

The chain uses TRBV9 and TRBJ2-1; 9 nucleotides align to TRBD2. Germline V gene lookup returns CDR1 SGDLS and CDR2 YYNGEE. The CDR3 runs to 17 residues. With 4 bases clipped from V and 2 bases from J, the junction kept 10 bases outside the gene matches. The CDR3 protein is CASSTTRAGGTYNEQFF. In nucleotides, the CDR3 is TGTGCCAGCAGCACCACCCGGGCGGGAGGGACCTACAATGAGCAGTTCTTC.

CDR3 amino acids: CASISRGDHEQYF. CDR3 nucleotides: TGTGCCAGCATTAGTCGGGGGGACCACGAGCAGTACTTC. This chain uses TRBV6-5 with TRBJ2-7, with 7 positions matching TRBD2. This CDR3 has 13 amino acids. CDR1 and CDR2 from the germline V gene are MNHEY and SVGAGI. J lost 5 bases, V lost 7 bases, and 8 bases had no gene match.

This chain links TRBV7-2 with TRBJ2-1; the match to TRBD2 covers 7 bases. This CDR3 comprises 15 residues. Germline V gives CDR1 SGHTA, CDR2 FQGNSA. V lost 1 base and J lost 7; bases outside the gene matches: 7. The CDR3 region has the DNA TGTGCCAGCAGCTTAGGGGGACTACTTATAAATGAGCAGTTCTTC. It is translated as CASSLGGLLINEQFF.

The V call is TRBV12-3 or TRBV12-4, the J call TRBJ2-6; 10 bases are shared with TRBD1. The CDR3 contains 14 residues. With 10 bases clipped from V and 2 bases from J, the junction kept 2 bases outside the gene matches. CDR3 coding DNA: TGTGCCACCGGGACAGGGGCTGGGGCCAACGTCCTGACTTTC. Protein product: CATGTGAGANVLTF.

This clonotype was detected only a few times. J is TRBJ2-2 and V is TRBV7-2; D might be TRBD1 (6 bases). CDR1 is SGHTA and CDR2 is FQGNSA in the germline V gene. V lost 5 bases, J lost 5 bases, and 15 bases lay in between. The CDR3 is 15 amino acids. Written as DNA, the CDR3 is TGTGCCAGCAGCCCCCCCGGAACAGGGACCGGGGAGCTGTTTTTT. This encodes CASSPPGTGTGELFF. The entire variable domain, with the rest obtained from reference TRBV7-2 and TRBJ2-2, is as follows: GAGVSQSPSNKVTEKGKDVELRCDPISGHTALYWYRQSLGQGLEFLIYFQGNSAPDKSGLPSDRFSAERTGGSVSTLTIQRTQQEDSAVYLCASSPPGTGTGELFFGEGSRLTVL.

This clonotype was counted once. CDR3 sequence (DNA): TGCGCCAGCAGCTTGGTGAACCTCGGGGATTCACCCCTCCACTTT. Translated: CASSLVNLGDSPLHF. The chain has TRBV5-1 and TRBJ1-6, with unresolved D. The CDR3 spans 15 residues. Trimming shortened V by 0 bases and J by 8 bases, and 12 bases separated the two germline ends. Germline V CDR1 and CDR2: SGHRS, YFSETQ.

The V call is TRBV30, the J call TRBJ1-2, with 8 bases identical to TRBD1. V was pared by 6 bases and J by 4 bases, with 10 bases of the junction left unmatched. Germline CDR1 and CDR2: GTSNPN and SVGIG (reference sequence). The CDR3 has 14 amino acids. The CDR3 loop is CACRDGTGFYGYTF. Here the CDR3 DNA reads TGTGCCTGCCGAGACGGGACAGGCTTCTATGGCTACACCTTC. The whole variable domain, filled in from reference TRBV30 and TRBJ1-2, reads SQTIHQWPATLVQPVGSPLSLECTVEGTSNPNLYWYRQAAGRGLQLLFYSVGIGQISSEVPQNLSASRPQDRQFILSSKKLLLSDSGFYLCACRDGTGFYGYTFGSGTRLTVV.

The chain has TRBV27 and TRBJ2-7, with 10 positions matching TRBD1. Germline loops: CDR1 MNHEY, CDR2 SMNVEV (reference sequence). V dropped 6 bases and J dropped 5; count of bases not matched to a gene: 7. The CDR3 runs 14 residues. The CDR3, as DNA: TGTGCCAGCAGCCGGGACAGGGGAGGCGACGAGCAGTACTTC. Translating it yields CASSRDRGGDEQYF.

The V call is TRBV9, the J call TRBJ2-1; 8 positions match TRBD2. CDR1 is SGDLS and CDR2 is YYNGEE in the germline V gene. The CDR3 runs to 16 residues. V lost 0 bases to trimming and J lost 7 bases; unmatched junction nucleotides: 9. The DNA for the CDR3 is TGTGCCAGCAGCGTAGAAGCCGGGACTAGTCGGAATGAGCAGTTCTTC. It encodes CASSVEAGTSRNEQFF. Variable domain in full (rest from reference TRBV9 and TRBJ2-1): DSGVTQTPKHLITATGQRVTLRCSPRSGDLSVYWYQQSLDQGLQFLIQYYNGEERAKGNILERFSAQQFPDLHSELNLSSLELGDSALYFCASSVEAGTSRNEQFFGPGTRLTVL.

The V gene is TRBV18, the J gene TRBJ2-5, with 7 positions matching TRBD2. The CDR3 is 15 residues long. V shed 1 base, J shed 2 bases, and the junction held 4 bases outside the gene matches. Germline V gene lookup returns CDR1 KGHSH and CDR2 LQKENI. The CDR3 DNA sequence: TGTGCCAGCTCACCACTAAGCGGGGCACAAGAGACCCAGTACTTC. This translates into CASSPLSGAQETQYF.

The rearrangement joins TRBV13 to TRBJ2-7; the match to TRBD2 covers 12 bases. J lost 1 base, V lost 5 bases, and 6 bases had no gene match. CDR3 length equals 16 residues. The germline V gene has CDR1 PRHDT and CDR2 FYEKMQ (reference sequence). The CDR3 spells CASSANGLAGSYEQYF. In nucleotides, the CDR3 is TGTGCCAGCAGCGCCAATGGACTAGCGGGGTCCTACGAGCAGTACTTC.

The rearrangement joins TRBV7-2 to TRBJ2-4; D is uncertain. Trimming cost V 2 bases and J 0 bases, with 5 bases left between them. The CDR3 contains 14 residues. In germline, CDR1 is SGHTA, CDR2 FQGNSA. CDR3 in DNA: TGTGCCAGCAGCTTACCACTAGCCAAAAACATTCAGTACTTC. This codes for CASSLPLAKNIQYF.

This chain links TRBV18 with TRBJ2-5; D remains unclear. Between the trimmed V and J ends, which lost 1 base and 3 bases, there was a span of 3 bases. The CDR3 has 12 residues. Germline assignment: CDR1 KGHSH and CDR2 LQKENI. The CDR3 DNA follows: TGTGCCAGCTCACCACAGAAAGAGACCCAGTACTTC. Translated: CASSPQKETQYF.

The genes are TRBV3-1 and TRBJ2-7; D is ambiguous. The V end was cut by 1 base, the J end by 1 base, with 17 bases between. Germline V lookup: CDR1 LGHDT, CDR2 YNNKEL (reference sequence). This CDR3 has 17 residues. The CDR3 DNA reads TGTGCCAGCAGCCAAGTTCCGGGTTCTGGGCCTTCCTACGAGCAGTACTTC. As protein: CASSQVPGSGPSYEQYF.

The chain is built from TRBV7-8 and TRBJ2-3; 7 bases map to TRBD2. CDR3 length: 17 residues. CDR1 SGHVS and CDR2 FQNEAQ come from the germline V gene. With V trimmed by 5 bases and J by 1 base, 12 bases remained unmatched. The CDR3, as DNA: TGTGCCAGCAGCCGCCGAAGAAGCGGGGACCGCACAGATACGCAGTATTTT. Encoded protein: CASSRRRSGDRTDTQYF.

This chain uses TRBV18 with TRBJ1-1; a possible D gene is TRBD1 (5 bases). From germline, CDR1 is KGHSH and CDR2 LQKENI. The CDR3 runs to 13 residues. V was cut by 2 bases and J by 4 bases, with 8 bases left in between. The CDR3 coding sequence is TGTGCCAGCTCACCAGCAGGGCCCACTGAAGCTTTCTTT. Encoded protein: CASSPAGPTEAFF.

The V and J genes are TRBV20-1 and TRBJ2-3; a possible D gene is TRBD1 (5 bases). The CDR3 contains 11 residues. The germline CDR1 and CDR2 sequences are DFQATT and SNEGSKA (reference sequence). Trimming shortened V by 6 bases and J by 6 bases, and 10 bases separated the two germline ends. DNA of the CDR3: TGCAGTGCCGACCCAGGGGATACGCAGTATTTT. This translates into CSADPGDTQYF.

CDR3 residues: CASSAPGTGVNTEAFF. The CDR3 nucleotides are TGTGCCAGCAGCGCACCCGGGACAGGGGTGAACACTGAAGCTTTCTTT. The V call is TRBV13, the J call TRBJ1-1; 10 nucleotides line up with TRBD1. J lost 0 bases, V lost 5 bases, and 6 bases had no gene match. Germline V gene sequence: CDR1 PRHDT, CDR2 FYEKMQ (reference sequence). The CDR3 is made up of 16 amino acids.

The chain carries TRBV5-4 and TRBJ1-2; D gene uncertain. V was shortened by 4 bases and J by 7 bases, with 11 bases between the two germline ends. The germline CDR1 and CDR2 sequences are SGHNT and YYREEE (reference sequence). This CDR3 is built from 12 residues. The CDR3 bases are TGTGCCAGCAGCCCGTCGGGGAGTGGCTACACCTTC. This gives the protein CASSPSGSGYTF.